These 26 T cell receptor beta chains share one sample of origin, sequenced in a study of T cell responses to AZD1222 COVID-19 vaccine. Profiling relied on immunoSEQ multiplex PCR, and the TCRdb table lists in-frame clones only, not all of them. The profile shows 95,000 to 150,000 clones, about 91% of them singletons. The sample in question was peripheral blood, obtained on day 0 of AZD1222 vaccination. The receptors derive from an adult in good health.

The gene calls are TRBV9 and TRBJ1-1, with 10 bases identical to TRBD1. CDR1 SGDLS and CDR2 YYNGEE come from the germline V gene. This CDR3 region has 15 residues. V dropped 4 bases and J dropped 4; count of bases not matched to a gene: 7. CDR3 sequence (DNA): TGTGCCAGCAGCCGAAGGGGGGACAGGGGCACTGAAGCTTTCTTT. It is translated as CASSRRGDRGTEAFF.

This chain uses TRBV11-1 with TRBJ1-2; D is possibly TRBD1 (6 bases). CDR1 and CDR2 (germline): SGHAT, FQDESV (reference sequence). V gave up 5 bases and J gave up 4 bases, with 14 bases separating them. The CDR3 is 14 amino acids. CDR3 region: CASSAEQGAYGYTF. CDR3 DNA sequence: TGTGCCAGCAGCGCCGAACAGGGAGCCTATGGCTACACCTTC.

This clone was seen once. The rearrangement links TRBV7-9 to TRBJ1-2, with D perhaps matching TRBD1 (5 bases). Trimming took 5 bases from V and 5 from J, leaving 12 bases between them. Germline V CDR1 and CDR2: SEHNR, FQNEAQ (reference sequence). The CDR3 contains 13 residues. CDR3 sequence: CASSPGTVYGYTF. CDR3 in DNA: TGTGCCAGCAGCCCCGGGACGGTGTATGGCTACACCTTC.

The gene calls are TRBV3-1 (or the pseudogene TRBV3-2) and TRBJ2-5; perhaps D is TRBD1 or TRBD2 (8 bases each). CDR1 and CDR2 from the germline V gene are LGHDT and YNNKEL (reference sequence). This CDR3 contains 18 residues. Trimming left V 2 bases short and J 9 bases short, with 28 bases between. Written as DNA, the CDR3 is TGTGCCAGCAGCCAACAGTATTTTTTCGGGGGGGGACAGGAGTCCCAGTACTTC. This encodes CASSQQYFFGGGQESQYF.

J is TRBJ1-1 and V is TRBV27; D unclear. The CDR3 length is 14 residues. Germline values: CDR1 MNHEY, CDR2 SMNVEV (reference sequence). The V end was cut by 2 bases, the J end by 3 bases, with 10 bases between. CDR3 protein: CASSLARTDTEAFF. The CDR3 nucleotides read TGTGCCAGCAGTTTAGCGCGTACAGACACTGAAGCTTTCTTT.

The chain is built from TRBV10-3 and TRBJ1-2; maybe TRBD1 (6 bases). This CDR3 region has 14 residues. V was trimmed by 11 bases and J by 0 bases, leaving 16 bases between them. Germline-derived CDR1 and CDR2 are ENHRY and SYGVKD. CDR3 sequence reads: CASSQSGANYGYTF. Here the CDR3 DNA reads TGTGCCTCATCCCAGTCAGGGGCTAACTATGGCTACACCTTC.

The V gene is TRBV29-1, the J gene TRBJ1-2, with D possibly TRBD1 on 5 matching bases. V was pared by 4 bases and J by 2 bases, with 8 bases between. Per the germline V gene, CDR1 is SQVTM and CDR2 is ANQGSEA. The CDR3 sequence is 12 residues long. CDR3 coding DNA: TGCAGCGTTGGGGGGTGGAACTATGGCTACACCTTC. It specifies CSVGGWNYGYTF.

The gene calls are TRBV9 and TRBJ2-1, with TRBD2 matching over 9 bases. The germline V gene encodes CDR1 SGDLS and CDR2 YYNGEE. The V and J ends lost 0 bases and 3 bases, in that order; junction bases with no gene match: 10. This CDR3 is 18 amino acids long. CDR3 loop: CASSVGTTSGKLYNEQFF. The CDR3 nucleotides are TGTGCCAGCAGCGTAGGAACGACTAGCGGAAAACTCTACAATGAGCAGTTCTTC.

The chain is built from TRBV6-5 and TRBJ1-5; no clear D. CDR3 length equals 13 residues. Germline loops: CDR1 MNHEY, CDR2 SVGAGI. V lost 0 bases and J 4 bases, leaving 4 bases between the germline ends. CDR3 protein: CASSYSRNQPQHF. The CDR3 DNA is TGTGCCAGCAGTTACTCGAGGAATCAGCCCCAGCATTTT.

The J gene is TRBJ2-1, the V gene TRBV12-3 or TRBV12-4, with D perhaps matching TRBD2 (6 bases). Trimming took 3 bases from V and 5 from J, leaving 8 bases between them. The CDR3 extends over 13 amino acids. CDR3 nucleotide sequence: TGTGCCAGCAGTTTGTTAGCGGACAATGAGCAGTTCTTC. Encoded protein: CASSLLADNEQFF.

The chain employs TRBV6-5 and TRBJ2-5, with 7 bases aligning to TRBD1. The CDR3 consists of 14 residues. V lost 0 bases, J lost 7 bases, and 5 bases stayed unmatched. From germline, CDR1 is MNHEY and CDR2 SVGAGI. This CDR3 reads CASSYSTGLGTQYF. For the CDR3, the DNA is TGTGCCAGCAGTTACTCGACAGGGTTGGGGACCCAGTACTTC.

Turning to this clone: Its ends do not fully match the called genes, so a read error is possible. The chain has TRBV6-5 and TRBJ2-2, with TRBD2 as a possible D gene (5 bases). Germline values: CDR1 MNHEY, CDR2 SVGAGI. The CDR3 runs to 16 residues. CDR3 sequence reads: CASSYSVGRFAGELFF. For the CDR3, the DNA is TGTGCCAGCAGCTACTCCGTGGGGAGATTTGCCGGGGAGCTGTTTTTT.

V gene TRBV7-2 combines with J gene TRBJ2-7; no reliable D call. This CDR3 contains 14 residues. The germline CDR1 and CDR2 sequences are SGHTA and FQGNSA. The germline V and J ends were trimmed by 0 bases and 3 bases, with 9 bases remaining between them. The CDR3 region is CASSLAVAGYEQYV. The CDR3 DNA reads TGTGCCAGCAGCTTAGCTGTGGCCGGCTACGAGCAGTACGTC.

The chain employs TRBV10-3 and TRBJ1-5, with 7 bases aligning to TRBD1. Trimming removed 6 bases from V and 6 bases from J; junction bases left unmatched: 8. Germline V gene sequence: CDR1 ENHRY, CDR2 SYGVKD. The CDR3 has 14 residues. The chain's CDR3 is CAIREGAAGQPQHF. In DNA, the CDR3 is TGTGCCATCAGGGAGGGGGCCGCAGGTCAGCCCCAGCATTTT.

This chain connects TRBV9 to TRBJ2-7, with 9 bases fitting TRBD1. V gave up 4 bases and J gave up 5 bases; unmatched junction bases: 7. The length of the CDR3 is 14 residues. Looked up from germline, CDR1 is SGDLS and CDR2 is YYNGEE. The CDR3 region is CASSPWGQGDEQYF. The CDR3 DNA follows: TGTGCCAGCAGCCCTTGGGGACAGGGCGACGAGCAGTACTTC.

This CDR3 reads CAWSGRDSYQPQHF. CDR3 bases: TGTGCCTGGAGTGGCCGGGACTCCTATCAGCCCCAGCATTTT. The genes are TRBV30 and TRBJ1-5; perhaps TRBD1 as D (5 bases). The CDR3 contains 14 residues. Germline lookup yields CDR1 GTSNPN and CDR2 SVGIG (reference sequence). Trimming left V 1 base short and J 5 bases short, with 12 bases between.

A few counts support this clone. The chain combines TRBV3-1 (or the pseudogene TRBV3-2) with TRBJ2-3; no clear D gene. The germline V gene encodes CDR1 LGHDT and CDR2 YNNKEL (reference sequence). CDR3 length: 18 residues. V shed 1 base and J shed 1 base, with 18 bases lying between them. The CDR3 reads CASSQVPPTAVRTDTQYF. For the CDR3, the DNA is TGTGCCAGCAGCCAAGTCCCCCCGACGGCGGTACGCACAGATACGCAGTATTTT.

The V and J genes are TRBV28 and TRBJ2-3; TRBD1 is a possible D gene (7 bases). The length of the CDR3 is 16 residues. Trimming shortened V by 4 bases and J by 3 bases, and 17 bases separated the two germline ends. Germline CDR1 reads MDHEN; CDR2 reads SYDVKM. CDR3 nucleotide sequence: TGTGCCAGCAGTTCACCAGGGGGAGGTTATACAGATACGCAGTATTTT. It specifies CASSSPGGGYTDTQYF.

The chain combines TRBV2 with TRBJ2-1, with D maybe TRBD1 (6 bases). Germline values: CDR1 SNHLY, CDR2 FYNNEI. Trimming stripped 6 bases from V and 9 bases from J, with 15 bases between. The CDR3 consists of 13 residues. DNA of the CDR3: TGTGCCAGCAGGACACAGGGAATCAGTGAGCAGTTCTTC. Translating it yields CASRTQGISEQFF.

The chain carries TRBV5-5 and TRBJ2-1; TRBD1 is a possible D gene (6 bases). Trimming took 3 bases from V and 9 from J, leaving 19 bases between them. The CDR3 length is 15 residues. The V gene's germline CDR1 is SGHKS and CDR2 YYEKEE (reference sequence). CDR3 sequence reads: CASSSGTPTPGEQFF. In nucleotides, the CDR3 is TGTGCCAGCAGCTCCGGGACACCGACGCCCGGTGAGCAGTTCTTC.

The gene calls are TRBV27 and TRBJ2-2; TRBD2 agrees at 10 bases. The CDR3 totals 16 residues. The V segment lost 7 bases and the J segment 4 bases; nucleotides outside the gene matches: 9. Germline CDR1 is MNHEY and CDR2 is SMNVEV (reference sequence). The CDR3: CASNRAGGRGTGELFF. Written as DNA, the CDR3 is TGTGCCAGCAACCGAGCGGGGGGGCGGGGCACCGGGGAGCTGTTTTTT.

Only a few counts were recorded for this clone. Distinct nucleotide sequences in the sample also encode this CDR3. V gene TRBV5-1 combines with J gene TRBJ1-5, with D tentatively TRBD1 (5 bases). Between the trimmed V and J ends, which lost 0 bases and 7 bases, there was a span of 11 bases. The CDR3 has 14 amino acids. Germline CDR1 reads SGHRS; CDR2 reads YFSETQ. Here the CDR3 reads CASSLASGEQPQHF. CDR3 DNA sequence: TGCGCCAGCAGCTTGGCCTCGGGGGAACAGCCCCAGCATTTT.

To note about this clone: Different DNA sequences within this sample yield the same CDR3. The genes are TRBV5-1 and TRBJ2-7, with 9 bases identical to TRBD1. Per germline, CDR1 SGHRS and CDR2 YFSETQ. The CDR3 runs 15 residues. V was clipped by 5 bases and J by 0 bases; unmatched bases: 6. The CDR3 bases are TGCGCCAGCAGTCTCGGACAGGGGAGCTCCTACGAGCAGTACTTC. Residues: CASSLGQGSSYEQYF.

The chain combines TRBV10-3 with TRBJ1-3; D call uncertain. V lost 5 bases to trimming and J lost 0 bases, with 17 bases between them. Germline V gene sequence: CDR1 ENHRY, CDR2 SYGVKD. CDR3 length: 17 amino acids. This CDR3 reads CAISNSPADRSGNTIYF. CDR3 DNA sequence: TGTGCCATCAGTAACTCCCCGGCAGATCGCTCTGGAAACACCATATATTTT.

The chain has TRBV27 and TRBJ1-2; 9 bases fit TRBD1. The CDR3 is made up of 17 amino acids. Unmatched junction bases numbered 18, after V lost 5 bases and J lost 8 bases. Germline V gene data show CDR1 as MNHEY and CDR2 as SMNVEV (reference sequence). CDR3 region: CASSAGTGRVWGIGYTF. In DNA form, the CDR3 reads TGTGCCAGCAGTGCCGGGACAGGGAGGGTTTGGGGGATCGGCTACACCTTC.

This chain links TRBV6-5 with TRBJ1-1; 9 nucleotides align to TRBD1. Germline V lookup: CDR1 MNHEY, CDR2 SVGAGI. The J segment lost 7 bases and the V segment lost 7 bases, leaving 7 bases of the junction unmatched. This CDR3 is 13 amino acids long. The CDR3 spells CASNSGQGFEAFF. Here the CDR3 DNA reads TGTGCCAGCAATTCAGGACAGGGGTTTGAAGCTTTCTTT.